The 8 T cell receptor beta chains presented below share a single source sample, sequenced in a study of T cell repertoires in cytomegalovirus infection. TCRdb used MiXCR to reprocess the reads, holding one entry per CDR3 protein. The table records about 440,000 distinct CDR3 sequences, approximately 31% of them present only once. Source material: PBMCs. The receptors originated from a human donor in good health (CMV status not recorded). Some clones in this sample may be carry-over from other donors' samples.

This clonotype was picked up a small number of times. The rearrangement joins TRBV4-2 to TRBJ2-7, with 9 bases fitting TRBD2. Trimming at V came to 0 bases and at J to 7 bases, leaving 10 bases not matched to a gene. This CDR3 is 16 amino acids long. Per germline, CDR1 LGHNA and CDR2 YNFKEQ. The CDR3 nucleotides are TGTGCCAGCAGCCAAGAAGCCCGCGGGGGGGCGGAGGAGCAGTACTTC. Translated, it gives CASSQEARGGAEEQYF.

The V and J genes are TRBV4-1 and TRBJ1-1, with D hard to call. Germline loops: CDR1 MGHRA, CDR2 YSYEKL. Between the trimmed V and J ends, which lost 3 bases and 7 bases, there was a span of 9 bases. This CDR3 is built from 12 residues. CDR3 sequence reads: CASSHPGFEAFF. DNA for the CDR3: TGCGCCAGCAGCCACCCCGGCTTTGAAGCTTTCTTT.

About this clonotype: The CDR3 does not end in the conserved phenylalanine or tryptophan, so this is likely a read error. This chain joins TRBV11-2 and TRBJ2-1; no reliable D call. CDR3 length equals 13 residues. V lost 4 bases and J lost 3, with 7 bases in between. Germline CDR1 reads SGHAT; CDR2 reads FQNNGV. CDR3 bases: TGTGCCAGCAGCTGGGAACTCTACAATGAGCAGTTCTTA. As protein: CASSWELYNEQFL.

The chain carries TRBV7-2 and TRBJ2-1, with a weak D call TRBD1 (6 bases). The CDR3 is 14 residues long. Germline V gene data show CDR1 as SGHTA and CDR2 as FQGNSA. Trimming left V 0 bases short and J 13 bases short, with 16 bases between. The chain's CDR3 is CASSLAVFGQSQFF. DNA for the CDR3: TGTGCCAGCAGCTTAGCAGTCTTCGGACAGTCTCAGTTCTTC. Full variable domain (missing parts from reference TRBV7-2 and TRBJ2-1): GAGVSQSPSNKVTEKGKDVELRCDPISGHTALYWYRQSLGQGLEFLIYFQGNSAPDKSGLPSDRFSAERTGGSVSTLTIQRTQQEDSAVYLCASSLAVFGQSQFFGPGTRLTVL.

The chain links TRBV27 to TRBJ1-3; no reliable D call. The CDR3 spans 14 residues. V lost 2 bases and J lost 2, with 7 bases in between. The germline V gene has CDR1 MNHEY and CDR2 SMNVEV (reference sequence). The DNA for the CDR3 is TGTGCCAGCAGTTTAAAGGGCCCTGGAAACACCATATATTTT. Translated: CASSLKGPGNTIYF.

This clonotype was recorded many times. The chain combines TRBV6-2 or TRBV6-3 with TRBJ1-2, with 9 bases matching TRBD1. J was trimmed by 8 bases and V by 5 bases; bases with no gene match: 6. This CDR3 contains 13 residues. Germline CDR1 MNHEY, CDR2 SVGEGT. CDR3 in DNA: TGTGCCAGCAGTACACAGGGGGCGCGAGGCTACACCTTC. Amino acids: CASSTQGARGYTF.

To note about this clonotype: This may come from a read error, since a much larger clone is one base off. The rearrangement uses TRBV11-2 and TRBJ1-6; 7 nucleotides align to TRBD1. Germline CDR1 SGHAT, CDR2 FQNNGV. The CDR3 spans 15 residues. The DNA of the CDR3 is TGTGCCAGCAGCGCTACACTAGACAGGGTTGCCCCCCTCCAATTT. It translates to CASSATLDRVAPLQF. Together with reference TRBV11-2 and TRBJ1-6, the CDR3 gives the full variable domain: EAGVAQSPRYKIIEKRQSVAFWCNPISGHATLYWYQQILGQGPKLLIQFQNNGVVDDSQLPKDRFSAERLKGVDSTLKIQPAKLEDSAVYLCASSATLDRVAPLQFGNGTRLTVT.

This clonotype was recorded a few times. The rearrangement links TRBV6-1 to TRBJ1-2, with D maybe TRBD1 (5 bases). V was pared by 5 bases and J by 4 bases, with 17 bases between. In germline, CDR1 is MNHNS, CDR2 SASEGT. This CDR3 has 15 amino acids. The CDR3 protein is CASSIRDLLIYGYTF. The DNA of the CDR3 is TGTGCCAGCAGTATCCGGGACCTATTGATCTATGGCTACACCTTC.